Listed below are T cell receptor beta chains from one sample, sequenced in a study of blood T cell repertoires in COVID-19. Repertoires were generated with immunoSEQ multiplex PCR, while TCRdb's copy carries only in-frame clones and drops some. The data contain a few hundred thousand clones, roughly 90% of them seen just once; the ten biggest clones take up approximately 2%. Sequencing used peripheral blood. The receptor source for this set is a man aged 18 to 30 with active or convalescent COVID-19. The CDR3 runs from the conserved cysteine through the conserved F or W. D genes are given only for firm matches. Expanded clones are given a class, and other clones once, few, many or no size at all.

NA | TRBJ1-3 | TRBV27 | NA | 14 | CASSSRGSGNTIYF | TGTGCCAGCAGTTCCAGGGGCTCTGGAAACACCATATATTTT
TRBD2 | TRBJ2-1 | TRBV18 | once | 18 | CASSPGGLAGVAYNEQFF | TGTGCCAGCTCACCAGGGGGACTAGCGGGAGTCGCCTACAATGAGCAGTTCTTC
TRBD2 | TRBJ2-2 | TRBV7-6 | NA | 16 | CASSSGLAGEAGELFF | TGTGCCAGCAGCTCCGGACTAGCGGGAGAAGCCGGGGAGCTGTTTTTT
TRBD1 | TRBJ2-2 | TRBV4-1 | NA | 15 | CASMRDRGFAGELFF | TGCGCCAGCATGCGGGACAGGGGGTTCGCTGGGGAGCTGTTTTTT
NA | TRBJ1-1 | TRBV3-1/TRBV3-2 | NA | 15 | CASSFLGGVKAEAFF | TGTGCCAGCAGCTTCTTGGGAGGGGTTAAGGCTGAAGCTTTCTTT
NA | TRBJ1-5 | TRBV19 | NA | 15 | CASSIQVYSNQPQHF | TGTGCCAGTAGTATTCAGGTTTATAGCAATCAGCCCCAGCATTTT
TRBD2 | TRBJ2-2 | TRBV9 | NA | 16 | CASSISGGANTGELFF | TGTGCCAGCAGCATCAGCGGGGGGGCGAACACCGGGGAGCTGTTTTTT
NA | TRBJ1-2 | TRBV3-1/TRBV3-2 | NA | 14 | CASSPTGGNYGYTF | TGTGCCAGCAGTCCGACAGGAGGCAACTATGGCTACACCTTC
TRBD1 | TRBJ2-7 | TRBV9 | NA | 16 | CASSPSPGQVYYEQYF | TGTGCCAGCAGCCCATCCCCGGGACAGGTTTACTACGAGCAGTACTTC
NA | TRBJ1-4 | TRBV7-9 | NA | 14 | CASSLQGTNEKLFF | TGTGCCAGCAGCTTACAGGGGACTAATGAAAAACTGTTTTTT
TRBD1 | TRBJ1-5 | TRBV2 | NA | 19 | CASSEEEGTGVYSNQPQHF | TGTGCCAGCAGTGAAGAAGAAGGGACAGGGGTATATAGCAATCAGCCCCAGCATTTT
NA | TRBJ1-4 | TRBV5-5 | NA | 14 | CASSFLWTNEKLFF | TGTGCCAGCAGCTTTCTATGGACTAATGAAAAACTGTTTTTT
TRBD2 | TRBJ2-3 | TRBV6-6 | NA | 14 | CASSLRGDADTQYF | TGTGCCAGCAGCCTCCGGGGGGACGCAGATACGCAGTATTTT
NA | TRBJ2-5 | TRBV27 | NA | 13 | CASMGGAQETQYF | TGTGCCAGCATGGGCGGGGCCCAAGAGACCCAGTACTTC
TRBD2 | TRBJ2-5 | TRBV7-3 | NA | 16 | CASSPQGLAGGETQYF | TGTGCCAGCAGCCCCCAGGGTCTAGCGGGGGGAGAGACCCAGTACTTC
NA | TRBJ2-7 | TRBV19 | NA | 15 | CASSFATGEGHEQYF | TGTGCCAGTAGTTTCGCGACAGGGGAGGGCCACGAGCAGTACTTC
TRBD2 | TRBJ2-3 | TRBV5-8 | NA | 14 | CASSLSGGPGTQYF | TGTGCCAGCAGCCTGAGCGGGGGGCCTGGTACGCAGTATTTT
NA | TRBJ2-5 | TRBV18 | NA | 13 | CASSPPSQETQYF | TGTGCCAGCTCACCACCCAGCCAAGAGACCCAGTACTTC
NA | TRBJ1-4 | TRBV6-5 | NA | 16 | CASSYSGVTTNEKLFF | TGTGCCAGCAGTTACTCCGGGGTAACAACTAATGAAAAACTGTTTTTT
NA | TRBJ1-1 | TRBV7-2 | NA | 15 | CASSLALQGNTEAFF | TGTGCCAGCAGCTTAGCCTTACAGGGGAACACTGAAGCTTTCTTT
NA | TRBJ2-7 | TRBV6-5 | few | 14 | CASSYGEGDYEQYF | TGTGCCAGCAGTTACGGCGAGGGGGACTACGAGCAGTACTTC
NA | TRBJ2-2 | TRBV7-3 | NA | 14 | CASSAYSSTGELFF | TGTGCCAGCAGCGCCTATAGCAGCACCGGGGAGCTGTTTTTT
NA | TRBJ2-3 | TRBV5-1 | NA | 16 | CASSYSAAPTRSTQYF | TGCGCCAGCAGCTATTCAGCGGCCCCGACGAGAAGTACGCAGTATTTT
TRBD2 | TRBJ2-2 | TRBV11-3 | few | 15 | CASSFSGSSTGELFF | TGTGCCAGCAGCTTTAGCGGGAGCTCCACCGGGGAGCTGTTTTTT
NA | TRBJ1-5 | TRBV19 | NA | 16 | CASSSRDIWGNQPQHF | TGTGCCAGTAGTTCAAGGGACATTTGGGGCAATCAGCCCCAGCATTTT
TRBD1 | TRBJ2-5 | TRBV27 | few | 15 | CASTLRQGESETQYF | TGTGCCAGCACTCTAAGACAGGGGGAGTCGGAGACCCAGTACTTC
NA | TRBJ1-3 | TRBV28 | once | 14 | CASRSMGMEDTIYF | TGTGCCAGCAGAAGTATGGGGATGGAGGACACCATATATTTT
TRBD1 | TRBJ2-1 | TRBV5-5 | once | 15 | CASSLARTGANEQFF | TGTGCCAGCAGCTTGGCTCGGACAGGGGCCAATGAGCAGTTCTTC
NA | TRBJ1-6 | TRBV24-1 | NA | 14 | CATSTGRVYSPLHF | TGTGCCACCAGTACGGGCAGGGTGTATTCACCCCTCCACTTT
TRBD1 | TRBJ1-4 | TRBV7-9 | NA | 15 | CASSPPGQDNEKLFF | TGTGCCAGCAGCCCGCCGGGACAGGATAATGAAAAACTGTTTTTT
NA | TRBJ2-5 | TRBV11-2 | few | 13 | CASSLVRQETQYF | TGTGCCAGCAGCTTGGTCAGACAAGAGACCCAGTACTTC
TRBD2 | TRBJ2-1 | TRBV18 | once | 17 | CASSPIPGLRIYNEQFF | TGTGCCAGCTCACCGATACCGGGACTAAGAATTTACAATGAGCAGTTCTTC
TRBD1 | TRBJ2-5 | TRBV4-3 | NA | 16 | CASSQESDREGETQYF | TGCGCCAGCAGCCAAGAGTCTGACAGGGAAGGGGAGACCCAGTACTTC
NA | TRBJ2-7 | TRBV29-1 | NA | 14 | CSVGLGRYVGEQYF | TGCAGCGTTGGGCTGGGCAGATACGTTGGGGAGCAGTACTTC
NA | TRBJ2-1 | TRBV7-9 | NA | 15 | CASSLGAGMYNEQFF | TGTGCCAGCAGCTTAGGGGCAGGGATGTACAATGAGCAGTTCTTC
NA | TRBJ2-1 | TRBV4-1 | NA | 12 | CASSHRSGEQFF | TGCGCCAGCAGCCATCGCAGCGGAGAGCAGTTCTTC
TRBD1 | TRBJ1-1 | TRBV11-2 | few | 14 | CASSHRGSNTEAFF | TGTGCCAGCAGCCACAGGGGGAGTAACACTGAAGCTTTCTTT
TRBD2 | TRBJ2-1 | TRBV4-1 | NA | 16 | CPTRPLGGGNYNEQFF | TGCCCCACCCGCCCCCTGGGGGGGGGAAACTACAATGAGCAGTTCTTC
NA | TRBJ2-3 | TRBV28 | NA | 10 | CASSHQKQYF | TGTGCCAGCAGCCATCAAAAGCAGTATTTT
NA | TRBJ2-7 | TRBV27 | once | 13 | CASSLYPGYEQYF | TGTGCCAGCAGTTTATACCCAGGCTACGAGCAGTACTTC
NA | TRBJ2-7 | TRBV20-1 | NA | 11 | CSAHAGYEQYF | TGCAGTGCTCACGCCGGGTACGAGCAGTACTTC
TRBD2 | TRBJ2-5 | TRBV11-2 | NA | 15 | CASSPVAGGQETQYF | TGTGCCAGCAGCCCCGTAGCGGGAGGGCAAGAGACCCAGTACTTC
NA | TRBJ1-1 | TRBV19 | NA | 15 | CASSIEGHSNTEAFF | TGTGCCAGTAGTATTGAGGGACACTCGAACACTGAAGCTTTCTTT
NA | TRBJ1-1 | TRBV27 | NA | 15 | CASSLNREMNTEAFF | TGTGCCAGCAGTTTAAACAGGGAAATGAACACTGAAGCTTTCTTT
TRBD2 | TRBJ2-1 | TRBV13 | once | 13 | CASRVAGGYEQFF | TGTGCCAGCAGAGTAGCGGGAGGCTATGAGCAGTTCTTC
TRBD1 | TRBJ1-1 | TRBV2 | NA | 13 | CATPGQMNTEAFF | TGTGCCACCCCGGGACAGATGAACACTGAAGCTTTCTTT
TRBD1 | TRBJ2-2 | TRBV6-6 | once | 16 | CASSGQGGNGTGELFF | TGTGCCAGCAGTGGACAGGGGGGTAATGGCACCGGGGAGCTGTTTTTT
TRBD1 | TRBJ2-5 | TRBV19 | NA | 15 | CASSIGTGSQETQYF | TGTGCCAGTAGTATAGGGACAGGGTCCCAAGAGACCCAGTACTTC